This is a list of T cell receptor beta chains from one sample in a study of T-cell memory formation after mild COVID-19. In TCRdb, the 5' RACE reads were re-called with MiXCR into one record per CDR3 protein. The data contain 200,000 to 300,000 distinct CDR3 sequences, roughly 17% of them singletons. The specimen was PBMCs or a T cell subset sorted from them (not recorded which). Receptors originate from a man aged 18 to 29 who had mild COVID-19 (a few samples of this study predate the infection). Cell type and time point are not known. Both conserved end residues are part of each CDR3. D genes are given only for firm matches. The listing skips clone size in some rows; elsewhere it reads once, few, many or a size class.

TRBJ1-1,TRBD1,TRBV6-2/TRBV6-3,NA,CASRKGQTNTEAFF,TGTGCCAGCAGGAAGGGACAGACGAACACTGAAGCTTTCTTT
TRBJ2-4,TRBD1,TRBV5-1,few,CASSLGTGGHIQYF,TGCGCCAGCAGCTTGGGGACAGGGGGGCACATTCAGTACTTC
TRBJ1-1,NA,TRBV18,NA,CASSPWREGTTEAFF,TGTGCCAGCTCACCATGGCGTGAGGGGACCACTGAAGCTTTCTTT
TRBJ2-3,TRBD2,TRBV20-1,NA,CSARGERGYTDTQYF,TGCAGTGCTAGAGGGGAGCGGGGTTACACAGATACGCAGTATTTT
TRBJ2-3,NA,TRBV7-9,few,CASSVATSGTDTQYF,TGTGCCAGCAGCGTCGCGACTAGTGGCACAGATACGCAGTATTTT
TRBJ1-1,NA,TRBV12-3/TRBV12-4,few,CASSYTHTEAFF,TGTGCCAGCAGTTACACCCACACTGAAGCTTTCTTT
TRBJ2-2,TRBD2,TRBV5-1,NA,CASKLQGAGDLGELFF,TGCGCCAGCAAATTGCAAGGAGCGGGGGACCTTGGGGAGCTGTTTTTT
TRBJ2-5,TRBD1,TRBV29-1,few,CSVEDPGTGADETQYF,TGCAGCGTTGAAGACCCCGGGACAGGGGCGGATGAGACCCAGTACTTC
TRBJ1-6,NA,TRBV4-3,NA,CASSQDSGADSPLHF,TGCGCCAGCAGCCAAGATTCGGGGGCGGATTCACCCCTCCACTTT
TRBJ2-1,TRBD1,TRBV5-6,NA,CASSLGDRVDEQFF,TGTGCCAGCAGCTTGGGGGACAGGGTTGATGAGCAGTTCTTC
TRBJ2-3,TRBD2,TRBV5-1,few,CASSKTSGADTQYF,TGCGCCAGCAGCAAAACTAGCGGGGCAGATACGCAGTATTTT
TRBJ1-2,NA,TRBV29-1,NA,CSVEVRTGSYGYTF,TGCAGCGTTGAAGTTCGTACGGGCAGCTATGGCTACACCTTC
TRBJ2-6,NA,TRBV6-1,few,CASSEGHTRVPGANVLTF,TGTGCCAGCAGTGAAGGGCACACTCGGGTTCCTGGGGCCAACGTCCTGACTTTC
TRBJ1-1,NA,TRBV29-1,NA,CSGTGPQGGDTEAFF,TGCAGCGGGACGGGGCCGCAGGGCGGAGACACTGAAGCTTTCTTT
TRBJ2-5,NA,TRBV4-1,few,CASSQDGGPQETQYF,TGCGCCAGCAGCCAAGATGGGGGGCCCCAAGAGACCCAGTACTTC
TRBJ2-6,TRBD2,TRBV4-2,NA,CASSQVLAGARGANVLTF,TGTGCCAGCAGCCAAGTACTAGCGGGGGCGCGGGGGGCCAACGTCCTGACTTTC
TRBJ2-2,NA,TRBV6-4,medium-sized,CASSDRDTGELFF,TGTGCCAGCAGTGACAGGGACACCGGGGAGCTGTTTTTT